The TCR beta chain described here comes from a study of T cells in Graves' hyperthyroidism and ophthalmopathy. Study-wide results and limits: Through a model of 13 V-J features, ophthalmopathy was separated from stable hyperthyroidism.

This clonotype came up many times. What it binds is unknown. Patients aged 18 to 65 had newly diagnosed hyperthyroidism of under 2 months' duration. There were TCR beta CDR3 regions amplified from RNA transcripts. Initially, a first-round RT-PCR of the TCR CDR3 employed the HTBI primer set. TCRdb used MiXCR to reprocess the multiplex PCR reads, holding one entry per CDR3 protein. The repertoire includes about 400,000 distinct CDR3 sequences, roughly 14% of them detected once, and approximately 14% sits in the top ten. Germline V gene lookup returns CDR1 MNHEY and CDR2 SMNVEV (reference sequence). V was shortened by 2 bases and J by 0 bases, with 11 bases between the two germline ends. CDR3 size: 15 residues.

The rearrangement joins TRBV27 to TRBJ2-7; D is undetermined. This TCR was sampled from a young woman with Graves' hyperthyroidism. Material: blood. This CDR3 is CASSLAFLGSYEQYF. The DNA for the CDR3 is TGTGCCAGCAGTTTAGCATTCCTTGGCTCCTACGAGCAGTACTTC.